The T cell receptor beta chain under discussion was sequenced for a study of blood T cell repertoires in COVID-19. In the study overall: The United States, Italy and Spain provided the acute and convalescent COVID-19 samples. PBMCs, B-cell-depleted T cells, or T cells were the source of the cDNA or gDNA that made up the material.

Sequencing used immunoSEQ multiplex PCR; TCRdb keeps in-frame clones, though not all of them. Of about 200,000 clones listed, 80% to 90% are singletons. CDR3 size: 17 residues. This clone has only one observation. The sequenced sample was peripheral blood. The chain combines TRBV21-1 with TRBJ1-2; TRBD1 is the table's D call, not checked against the DNA. TRBV21-1 is listed as a pseudogene. The source of this sequence is a woman of 80 years or more with acute or convalescent COVID-19. CDR3 sequence reads: CASSKAWDRVCSYGYTF. In DNA, the CDR3 is TGTGCCAGCAGCAAAGCGTGGGACAGGGTTTGTTCCTATGGCTACACCTTC.